What follows are 3 T cell receptor beta chains derived from one specimen sequenced in a study of technical replicates of blood from a few donors. This table comes from immunoSEQ multiplex PCR, and its TCRdb copy is limited to in-frame clones, with some not included. The top ten hold about 0.29% of the sample, which has about 75,000 clones, around 97% seen once. What was sequenced was T cells isolated from PBMCs. The receptor source for this set is a human donor in good health.

The genes are TRBV27 and TRBJ2-7, with a tentative D call TRBD2 (5 bases). V gave up 2 bases and J gave up 4 bases, with 15 bases separating them. The CDR3 runs to 15 residues. From germline, CDR1 is MNHEY and CDR2 SMNVEV (reference sequence). Here the CDR3 reads CASSLGGNRIYEQYF. CDR3 DNA sequence: TGTGCCAGCAGTTTAGGAGGTAATAGGATATACGAGCAGTACTTC.

Written as DNA, the CDR3 is TGCAGCGTTGGGACAGGGGACTTTTCATATGAAAAACTGTTTTTT. This encodes CSVGTGDFSYEKLFF. The chain recombines TRBV29-1 with TRBJ1-4, with 9 bases fitting TRBD1. The trim removed 4 bases at V and 6 bases at J, leaving 9 bases unmatched. This CDR3 is 15 amino acids long. Germline CDR1 and CDR2: SQVTM and ANQGSEA.

This clone was observed a single time. This chain's CDR3 is CASSVLQGTEAFF. For the CDR3, the DNA is TGTGCCAGCAGCGTCCTTCAGGGCACTGAAGCTTTCTTT. The chain is built from TRBV7-2 and TRBJ1-1; D possibly corresponds to TRBD1 (5 bases). Germline V gene lookup returns CDR1 SGHTA and CDR2 FQGNSA. CDR3 length: 13 amino acids. Trimming shortened V by 5 bases and J by 4 bases, and 11 bases separated the two germline ends.